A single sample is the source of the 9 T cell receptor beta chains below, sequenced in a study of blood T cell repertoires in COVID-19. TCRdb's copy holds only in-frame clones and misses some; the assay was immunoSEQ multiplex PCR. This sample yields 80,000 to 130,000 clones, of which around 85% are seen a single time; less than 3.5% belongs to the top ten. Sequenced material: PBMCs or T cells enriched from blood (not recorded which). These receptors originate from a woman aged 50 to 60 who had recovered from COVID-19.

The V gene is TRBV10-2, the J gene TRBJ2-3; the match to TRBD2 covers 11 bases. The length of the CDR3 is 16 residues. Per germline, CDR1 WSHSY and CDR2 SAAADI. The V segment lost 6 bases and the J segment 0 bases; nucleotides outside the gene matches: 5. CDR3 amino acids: CASRPLAGGSTDTQYF. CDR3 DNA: TGCGCCAGCAGGCCATTAGCGGGGGGGAGCACAGATACGCAGTATTTT.

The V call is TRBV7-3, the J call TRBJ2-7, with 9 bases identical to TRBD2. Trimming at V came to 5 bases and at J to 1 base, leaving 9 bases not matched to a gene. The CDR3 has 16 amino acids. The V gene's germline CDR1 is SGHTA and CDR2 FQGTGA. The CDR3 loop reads CASSQGPTSGSYEQYF. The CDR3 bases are TGTGCCAGCAGCCAAGGCCCGACTAGCGGTTCCTACGAGCAGTACTTC.

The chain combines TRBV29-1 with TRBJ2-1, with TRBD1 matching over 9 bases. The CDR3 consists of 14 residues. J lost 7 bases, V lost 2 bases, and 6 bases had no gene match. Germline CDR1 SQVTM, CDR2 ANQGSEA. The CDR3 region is CSVERGTGQNEQFF. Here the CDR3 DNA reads TGCAGCGTTGAAAGGGGGACAGGGCAAAATGAGCAGTTCTTC.

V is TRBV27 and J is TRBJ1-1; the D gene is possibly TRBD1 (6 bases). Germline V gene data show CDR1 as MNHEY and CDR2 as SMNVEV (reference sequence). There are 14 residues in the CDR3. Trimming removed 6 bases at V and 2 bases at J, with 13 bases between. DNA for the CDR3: TGTGCCAGCAGGTCCGGGACAACAAACACTGAAGCTTTCTTT. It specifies CASRSGTTNTEAFF.

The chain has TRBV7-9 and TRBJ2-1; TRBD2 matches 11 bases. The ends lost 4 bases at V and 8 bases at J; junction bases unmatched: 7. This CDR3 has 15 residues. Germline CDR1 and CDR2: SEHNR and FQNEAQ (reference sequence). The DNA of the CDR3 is TGTGCCAGCAGCTACCCGACTAGCGGGATCTATGAGCAGTTCTTC. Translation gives CASSYPTSGIYEQFF.

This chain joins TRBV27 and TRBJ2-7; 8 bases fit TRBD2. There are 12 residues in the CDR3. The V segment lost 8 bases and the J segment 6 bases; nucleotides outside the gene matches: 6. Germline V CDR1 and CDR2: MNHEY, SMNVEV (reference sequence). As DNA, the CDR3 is TGTGCCAGCGGGGAGGGACTAGTCGAGCAGTACTTC. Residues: CASGEGLVEQYF.

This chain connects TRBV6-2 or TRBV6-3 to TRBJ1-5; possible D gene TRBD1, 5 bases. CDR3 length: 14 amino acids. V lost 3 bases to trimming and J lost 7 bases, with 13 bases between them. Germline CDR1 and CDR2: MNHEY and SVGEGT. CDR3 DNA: TGTGCCAGCAGTTATGGGGGGGTTTCCCAGCCCCAGCATTTT. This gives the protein CASSYGGVSQPQHF.

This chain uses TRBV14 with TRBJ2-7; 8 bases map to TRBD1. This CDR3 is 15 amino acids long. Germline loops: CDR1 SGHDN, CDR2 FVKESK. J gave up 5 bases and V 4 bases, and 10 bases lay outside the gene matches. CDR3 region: CASSPNGQGYDEQYF. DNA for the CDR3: TGTGCCAGCAGCCCCAACGGACAGGGTTACGACGAGCAGTACTTC.

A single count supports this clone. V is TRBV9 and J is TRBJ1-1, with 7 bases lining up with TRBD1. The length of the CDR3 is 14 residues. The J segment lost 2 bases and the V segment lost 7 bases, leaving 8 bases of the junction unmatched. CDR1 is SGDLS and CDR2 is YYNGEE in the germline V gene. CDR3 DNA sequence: TGTGCCAGCGGGTCGGGACAGTTAAACACTGAAGCTTTCTTT. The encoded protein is CASGSGQLNTEAFF.